A single sample is the source of the 17 T cell receptor beta chains below, sequenced in a study of cytomegalovirus exposure and HLA in healthy donors. 13 Jbeta primers and 60 Vbeta primers were used for the PCR. Sequenced by immunoSEQ multiplex PCR; TCRdb stores in-frame clones only, minus some. The sample holds 100,000 or so clones, 62% seen once. What was sequenced was PBMCs. These receptors originate from a woman aged 30 to 39 in good health and CMV-seropositive.

This clone has more than one count but fewer than ten. This chain links TRBV6-5 with TRBJ1-4; D may be TRBD1 (6 bases). Germline-derived CDR1 and CDR2 are MNHEY and SVGAGI. V dropped 4 bases and J dropped 4 bases, with 13 bases sitting between them. There are 15 residues in the CDR3. The CDR3 reads CASSSPGQLNEKLFF. CDR3 DNA: TGTGCCAGCAGTTCCCCGGGACAACTTAATGAAAAACTGTTTTTT.

J is TRBJ2-3 and V is TRBV7-7; 9 bases are shared with TRBD2. Germline lookup yields CDR1 SSHAT and CDR2 FNYEAQ (reference sequence). The CDR3 totals 14 residues. The V segment lost 1 base and the J segment 6 bases; nucleotides outside the gene matches: 2. CDR3 nucleotide sequence: TGTGCCAGCAGCTTAGGCCTAGCGGGGGATACGCAGTATTTT. It is translated as CASSLGLAGDTQYF.

The chain couples TRBV5-5 to TRBJ2-7; perhaps TRBD2 as D (6 bases). Deletions cut 3 bases from V and 7 bases from J, with 17 bases between. The germline V gene encodes CDR1 SGHKS and CDR2 YYEKEE (reference sequence). The length of the CDR3 is 14 residues. This CDR3 is CASSSQDPAGEQYF. CDR3 nucleotides: TGTGCCAGCAGCTCCCAGGACCCGGCGGGAGAGCAGTACTTC.

The chain carries TRBV5-4 and TRBJ1-1; TRBD1 is a possible D gene (5 bases). Deletions cut 0 bases from V and 7 bases from J, with 13 bases between. Per the germline V gene, CDR1 is SGHNT and CDR2 is YYREEE (reference sequence). The CDR3 extends over 14 amino acids. This CDR3 reads CASSLEAGLGEAFF. DNA for the CDR3: TGTGCCAGCAGCTTGGAGGCAGGGCTTGGTGAAGCTTTCTTT.

In regard to this clone: The junction differs from germline at one of its ends, possibly a read error. The chain joins TRBV7-9 to TRBJ2-7, with a tentative D call TRBD2 (5 bases). The V gene's germline CDR1 is SEHNR and CDR2 FQNEAQ (reference sequence). This CDR3 has 13 residues. The CDR3 nucleotides are TGTTCCAGCAGCCTCGGAGGATATTACGAGCAGTACTTC. Translated: CSSSLGGYYEQYF.

This clone was picked up a small number of times. The chain carries TRBV6-5 and TRBJ2-2; the match to TRBD1 covers 10 bases. This CDR3 has 16 amino acids. V lost 2 bases to trimming and J lost 5 bases; unmatched junction nucleotides: 5. Per germline, CDR1 MNHEY and CDR2 SVGAGI. CDR3 sequence: CASSYGGTGATGELFF. CDR3 nucleotides: TGTGCCAGCAGTTACGGTGGGACAGGGGCTACCGGGGAGCTGTTTTTT.

This clone has more than one count but fewer than ten. V gene TRBV5-4 combines with J gene TRBJ1-2; unclear D gene. The V and J ends lost 1 base and 4 bases respectively, with 14 bases between them. The CDR3 consists of 15 residues. CDR1 and CDR2 (germline): SGHNT, YYREEE (reference sequence). DNA of the CDR3: TGTGCCAGCAGCTTGTCCCCCGGTAGTGCCTATGGCTACACCTTC. Translation: CASSLSPGSAYGYTF. The complete variable domain, with remaining parts taken from reference TRBV5-4 and TRBJ1-2, reads ETGVTQSPTHLIKTRGQQVTLRCSSQSGHNTVSWYQQALGQGPQFIFQYYREEENGRGNFPPRFSGLQFPNYSSELNVNALELDDSALYLCASSLSPGSAYGYTFGSGTRLTVV.

J is TRBJ2-7 and V is TRBV5-6; tentative D call: TRBD1 (6 bases). CDR1 and CDR2 (germline): SGHDT, YYEEEE. Trimming left V 4 bases short and J 2 bases short, with 13 bases between. This CDR3 contains 14 residues. The CDR3 DNA reads as TGTGCCAGCAGCGGACAGTTTCGAGCCTACGAGCAGTACTTC. Protein product: CASSGQFRAYEQYF.

This sequence joins TRBV5-1 and TRBJ2-1; 8 bases are shared with TRBD2. Germline V gene sequence: CDR1 SGHRS, CDR2 YFSETQ. This CDR3 comprises 15 residues. Losses at the gene ends were 2 bases for V and 4 bases for J; bases not matched to a gene: 5. In nucleotides, the CDR3 is TGCGCCAGCAGCTTAATTAGCGGGGCTTACAATGAGCAGTTCTTC. Translating gives CASSLISGAYNEQFF.

This clone occurred once. This sequence joins TRBV5-1 and TRBJ2-1, with TRBD2 identical over 8 bases. J lost 1 base, V lost 0 bases, and 3 bases had no gene match. The CDR3 has 16 residues. CDR1 is SGHRS and CDR2 is YFSETQ in the germline V gene. The CDR3 nucleotides read TGCGCCAGCAGCTTGGAAAGCGGGGGATCCTACAATGAGCAGTTCTTC. It translates to CASSLESGGSYNEQFF.

V usage is TRBV7-2 and J usage is TRBJ2-7, with a weak D call TRBD1 (5 bases). The CDR3 consists of 14 residues. The V gene's germline CDR1 is SGHTA and CDR2 FQGNSA. The V end was cut by 1 base, the J end by 5 bases, with 12 bases between. CDR3 protein: CASSLGTPGHEQYF. DNA for the CDR3: TGTGCCAGCAGCTTAGGGACCCCAGGGCACGAGCAGTACTTC.

The chain has TRBV25-1 and TRBJ1-2, with 9 bases aligning to TRBD1. CDR3 size: 14 residues. V lost 4 bases to trimming and J lost 5 bases; unmatched junction nucleotides: 5. The V gene's germline CDR1 is MGHDK and CDR2 SYGVNS. This chain's CDR3 is CASSGGQGAYGYTF. Here the CDR3 DNA reads TGTGCCAGCAGTGGGGGACAGGGTGCTTATGGCTACACCTTC.

This chain uses TRBV5-4 with TRBJ2-3; tentatively, D is TRBD1 (6 bases). With 3 bases removed from V and 0 bases from J, the gap between germline ends came to 14 bases. Germline V gene sequence: CDR1 SGHNT, CDR2 YYREEE (reference sequence). This CDR3 region has 16 residues. DNA of the CDR3: TGTGCCAGCAGCTCATGGACAGCTCCTAGCACAGATACGCAGTATTTT. Its translation is CASSSWTAPSTDTQYF.

The gene calls are TRBV7-9 and TRBJ1-2, with 8 bases identical to TRBD1. The trim removed 2 bases at V and 8 bases at J, leaving 7 bases unmatched. This CDR3 is 14 amino acids long. CDR1 is SEHNR and CDR2 is FQNEAQ in the germline V gene (reference sequence). The CDR3 loop is CASSLPQGARGYTF. The CDR3 bases are TGTGCCAGCAGCTTACCCCAGGGGGCGCGCGGCTACACCTTC.

The rearrangement uses TRBV4-1 and TRBJ2-5; the D gene is possibly TRBD1 (5 bases). Trimming shortened V by 1 base and J by 5 bases, and 17 bases separated the two germline ends. Germline CDR1 reads MGHRA; CDR2 reads YSYEKL. The CDR3 is 16 residues long. The DNA of the CDR3 is TGCGCCAGCAGCCAAGCTTTGACAGCACAGAGGGAGACCCAGTACTTC. Protein product: CASSQALTAQRETQYF.

The chain joins TRBV12-5 to TRBJ2-7; TRBD1 agrees at 9 bases. CDR3 length equals 17 residues. V trimming: 0 bases; J trimming: 5 bases; junction bases outside the gene matches: 11. Germline V gene data show CDR1 as LGHNT and CDR2 as FRNRAP. The CDR3 nucleotides read TGTGCTAGTGGTTTGGTCATTACCGGGACAGGGAATCACGAGCAGTACTTC. Amino acid sequence: CASGLVITGTGNHEQYF.

The chain recombines TRBV5-1 with TRBJ1-4; 9 bases align to TRBD1. The CDR3 covers 15 residues. V dropped 4 bases and J dropped 7; count of bases not matched to a gene: 8. Germline CDR1 and CDR2: SGHRS and YFSETQ. CDR3 residues: CASSPQGAMSEKLFF. CDR3 coding DNA: TGCGCCAGCAGCCCACAGGGGGCAATGAGTGAAAAACTGTTTTTT.